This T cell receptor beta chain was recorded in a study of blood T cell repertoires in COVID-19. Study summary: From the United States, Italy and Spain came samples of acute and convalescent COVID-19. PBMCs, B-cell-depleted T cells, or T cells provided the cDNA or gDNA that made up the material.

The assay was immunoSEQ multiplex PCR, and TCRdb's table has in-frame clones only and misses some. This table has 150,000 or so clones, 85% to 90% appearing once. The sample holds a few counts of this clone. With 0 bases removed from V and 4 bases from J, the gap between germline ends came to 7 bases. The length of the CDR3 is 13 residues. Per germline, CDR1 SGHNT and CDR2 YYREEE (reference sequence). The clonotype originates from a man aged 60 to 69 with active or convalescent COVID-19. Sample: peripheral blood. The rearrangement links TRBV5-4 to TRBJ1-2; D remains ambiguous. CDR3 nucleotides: TGTGCCAGCAGCTTGGCAGGCAGCTATGGCTACACCTTC. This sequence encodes CASSLAGSYGYTF.